The 30 T cell receptor beta chains below come from one sample, sequenced in a study of CD4 T cells in relation to SARS-CoV-2 and coronaviruses. Antigens for these TCRs are unknown. TCRdb's table, derived via immunoSEQ multiplex PCR, lists solely in-frame clones and lacks some. The repertoire has fewer than 20,000 clones, 65% to 75% of them found once; the top ten carry 25% to 35%. Unexposed donor CD4+ T cells date from about 2010-2018, before the COVID-19 pandemic. After about ten days of culture, CD4+ T cells were isolated. Sequencing used CD4+ T cells from PBMCs, cultured in vitro. The source is a human donor in good health.

This clone was found a few times. V is TRBV5-4 and J is TRBJ2-2, with TRBD2 matching over 11 bases. V lost 2 bases to trimming and J lost 1 base; unmatched junction nucleotides: 4. From germline, CDR1 is SGHNT and CDR2 YYREEE (reference sequence). The CDR3 is 17 amino acids. Here the CDR3 DNA reads TGTGCCAGCAGCTTACGTACTAGCGGGAGGAACACCGGGGAGCTGTTTTTT. Its protein is CASSLRTSGRNTGELFF.

The rearrangement uses TRBV19 and TRBJ2-1; unclear D gene. Trimming left V 4 bases short and J 6 bases short, with 13 bases between. Germline lookup yields CDR1 LNHDA and CDR2 SQIVND (reference sequence). The CDR3 is 14 residues long. CDR3 DNA sequence: TGTGCCAGTAGTACGGACGAATCAGGCAATGAGCAGTTCTTC. Translation gives CASSTDESGNEQFF.

The V and J genes are TRBV28 and TRBJ2-7, with TRBD1 identical over 7 bases. Per germline, CDR1 MDHEN and CDR2 SYDVKM. The CDR3 length is 16 residues. After removal of 2 bases from V and 0 bases from J, the junction contained 7 bases not matched to a gene. The CDR3 reads CASSLGTGAASYEQYF. DNA for the CDR3: TGTGCCAGCAGTTTAGGAACAGGGGCCGCCTCCTACGAGCAGTACTTC.

This chain joins TRBV3-1 (or the pseudogene TRBV3-2) and TRBJ1-5, with D maybe TRBD1 (5 bases). CDR1 and CDR2 (germline): LGHDT, YNNKEL (reference sequence). Trimming took off 3 bases at V and 15 bases at J, with 15 bases between the two ends. This CDR3 spans 12 amino acids. The CDR3 loop reads CASSHRGRDRHF. CDR3 coding DNA: TGTGCCAGCAGCCATCGGGGGAGGGACCGGCATTTT.

The chain has TRBV6-5 and TRBJ2-5, with D maybe TRBD1 (7 bases). The CDR3 covers 15 residues. Germline values: CDR1 MNHEY, CDR2 SVGAGI. V was clipped by 2 bases and J by 2 bases, with 12 bases between them. The CDR3 sequence is CASSYLQGGQETQYF. The CDR3 DNA follows: TGTGCCAGCAGTTACCTCCAGGGGGGTCAAGAGACCCAGTACTTC.

The chain combines TRBV18 with TRBJ1-5, with D perhaps TRBD1 (6 bases). The length of the CDR3 is 16 residues. Trimming left V 1 base short and J 9 bases short, with 19 bases between. Germline-derived CDR1 and CDR2 are KGHSH and LQKENI. This CDR3 is CASSPQDSRAVGPQHF. In DNA, the CDR3 is TGTGCCAGCTCACCACAGGACAGCCGGGCGGTGGGGCCCCAGCATTTT.

V and J are TRBV15 and TRBJ2-7, with 7 bases aligning to TRBD2. This CDR3 spans 16 amino acids. The germline CDR1 and CDR2 sequences are LNHNV and YYDKDF (reference sequence). J was trimmed by 5 bases and V by 0 bases; bases with no gene match: 10. CDR3 in DNA: TGTGCCACCAGCAGAGAGATGGGGGGGATCGGCGACGAGCAGTACTTC. Translated: CATSREMGGIGDEQYF. The full variable domain, in which reference TRBV15 and TRBJ2-7 provide the parts outside the CDR3, is DAMVIQNPRYQVTQFGKPVTLSCSQTLNHNVMYWYQQKSSQAPKLLFHYYDKDFNNEADTPDNFQSRRPNTSFCFLDIRSPGLGDTAMYLCATSREMGGIGDEQYFGPGTRLTVT.

The chain recombines TRBV19 with TRBJ1-1; D is unresolved. CDR3 length equals 13 residues. Germline-derived CDR1 and CDR2 are LNHDA and SQIVND (reference sequence). V shed 6 bases and J shed 0 bases, with 8 bases lying between them. The CDR3 loop is CASRSYMNTEAFF. CDR3 bases: TGTGCCAGTAGGAGCTACATGAACACTGAAGCTTTCTTT.

This clone occurred a few times. The V gene is TRBV3-1 (or the pseudogene TRBV3-2), the J gene TRBJ1-6; weak D call: TRBD1 (6 bases). Trimming shortened V by 0 bases and J by 14 bases, and 14 bases separated the two germline ends. Germline CDR1 reads LGHDT; CDR2 reads YNNKEL (reference sequence). The CDR3 is made up of 14 amino acids. The CDR3 is CASSQDQVRGALHF. The CDR3 bases are TGTGCCAGCAGCCAAGATCAAGTCAGGGGCGCCCTCCACTTT.

This clone was detected only once. The gene calls are TRBV3-1 (or the pseudogene TRBV3-2) and TRBJ2-1; no clear D. The CDR3 is made up of 13 amino acids. The germline V and J ends were trimmed by 1 base and 10 bases, with 11 bases remaining between them. Germline-derived CDR1 and CDR2 are LGHDT and YNNKEL (reference sequence). In DNA form, the CDR3 reads TGTGCCAGCAGCCAAGGTCTAGGAGACGAGCAGTTCTTC. Its protein is CASSQGLGDEQFF.

This clone was detected only a few times. The CDR3 protein is CASPGGGGEQFF. The DNA of the CDR3 is TGTGCCAGTCCCGGGGGGGGTGGTGAGCAGTTCTTC. The chain has TRBV2 and TRBJ2-1; 8 bases match TRBD2. Germline V gene lookup returns CDR1 SNHLY and CDR2 FYNNEI. This CDR3 comprises 12 residues. The junction had 7 bases not matched to a gene; V was cut back by 9 bases and J by 9 bases.

This clone was recorded once. The gene calls are TRBV19 and TRBJ2-7; 9 bases agree with TRBD1. V shed 2 bases and J 0 bases; nucleotides not matched to a gene: 2. Germline V gene data show CDR1 as LNHDA and CDR2 as SQIVND (reference sequence). The CDR3 is 15 residues long. Here the CDR3 DNA reads TGTGCCAGTAGTATAACGGGACAGGGCTCCTACGAGCAGTACTTC. It is translated as CASSITGQGSYEQYF.

This chain joins TRBV15 and TRBJ1-5; D gene unclear. The CDR3 extends over 15 amino acids. Germline CDR1 and CDR2: LNHNV and YYDKDF (reference sequence). The V and J ends lost 0 bases and 2 bases respectively, with 8 bases between them. The CDR3 DNA reads as TGTGCCACCAGCAGAGATGGTGCCGGCAATCAGCCCCAGCATTTT. Translation gives CATSRDGAGNQPQHF. Using reference TRBV15 and TRBJ1-5 for the parts outside the CDR3, the full variable domain is DAMVIQNPRYQVTQFGKPVTLSCSQTLNHNVMYWYQQKSSQAPKLLFHYYDKDFNNEADTPDNFQSRRPNTSFCFLDIRSPGLGDTAMYLCATSRDGAGNQPQHFGDGTRLSIL.

The chain employs TRBV6-2 or TRBV6-3 and TRBJ2-1, with 11 positions matching TRBD2. The CDR3 spans 16 residues. V trimming: 2 bases; J trimming: 8 bases; junction bases outside the gene matches: 8. Looked up from germline, CDR1 is MNHEY and CDR2 is SVGEGT. For the CDR3, the DNA is TGTGCCAGCAGTTACCGAGTAGCGGGAGGGGGGTATGAGCAGTTCTTC. It codes for CASSYRVAGGGYEQFF.

This clone has more than one count but fewer than ten. The gene calls are TRBV3-1 (or the pseudogene TRBV3-2) and TRBJ1-5; D call uncertain. The CDR3 is 13 residues long. Trimming shortened V by 0 bases and J by 7 bases, and 7 bases separated the two germline ends. In germline, CDR1 is LGHDT, CDR2 YNNKEL (reference sequence). CDR3 bases: TGTGCCAGCAGCCAAGACAGAGGGCAGCCCCAGCATTTT. As protein: CASSQDRGQPQHF.

This sequence joins TRBV6-1 and TRBJ1-5; D gene unclear. Germline CDR1 is MNHNS and CDR2 is SASEGT. Trimming took 1 base from V and 0 from J, leaving 4 bases between them. The CDR3 has 14 residues. The CDR3 sequence: CASSEVGSNQPQHF. As DNA, the CDR3 is TGTGCCAGCAGTGAAGTTGGTAGCAATCAGCCCCAGCATTTT.

The rearrangement joins TRBV7-8 to TRBJ1-4; D call uncertain. The CDR3 has 13 residues. The V and J ends lost 6 bases and 0 bases respectively, with 5 bases between them. Germline values: CDR1 SGHVS, CDR2 FQNEAQ. DNA of the CDR3: TGTGCCAGCAGTGTCGCAACTAATGAAAAACTGTTTTTT. It translates to CASSVATNEKLFF.

DNA of the CDR3: TGTGCCAGCAGCTTAAGTGGCGGGAGTGGCAATGAGCAGTTCTTC. Translation gives CASSLSGGSGNEQFF. The J gene is TRBJ2-1, the V gene TRBV7-3; TRBD2 agrees at 7 bases. This CDR3 spans 15 amino acids. Trimming removed 1 base from V and 6 bases from J; junction bases left unmatched: 6. Germline V gene lookup returns CDR1 SGHTA and CDR2 FQGTGA.

The chain uses TRBV6-6 and TRBJ1-1; 9 bases line up with TRBD1. V lost 6 bases to trimming and J lost 4 bases; unmatched junction nucleotides: 3. This CDR3 is 13 amino acids long. The germline gives CDR1 MNHNY, CDR2 SVGAGI (reference sequence). The CDR3 region is CASSRDRVTEAFF. The CDR3 DNA follows: TGTGCCAGCAGCCGGGACAGGGTCACTGAAGCTTTCTTT.

The genes are TRBV20-1 and TRBJ1-2; a possible D gene is TRBD1 (5 bases). CDR3 length: 14 amino acids. V shed 3 bases and J shed 0 bases, with 11 bases lying between them. Per germline, CDR1 DFQATT and CDR2 SNEGSKA (reference sequence). The CDR3 sequence is CSASGDGANYGYTF. Written as DNA, the CDR3 is TGCAGTGCTAGTGGGGACGGAGCTAACTATGGCTACACCTTC.

The chain couples TRBV28 to TRBJ2-1; D unclear. This CDR3 has 13 amino acids. Germline V gene sequence: CDR1 MDHEN, CDR2 SYDVKM. Trimming took 4 bases from V and 8 from J, leaving 12 bases between them. CDR3 DNA sequence: TGTGCCAGCAGTTCCCATCAGCGCGATGAGCAGTTCTTC. This gives the protein CASSSHQRDEQFF.

The rearrangement uses TRBV28 and TRBJ2-3; TRBD2 matches 8 bases. The CDR3 extends over 19 amino acids. CDR1 MDHEN and CDR2 SYDVKM come from the germline V gene. V shed 0 bases, J shed 2 bases, and the junction held 13 bases outside the gene matches. The DNA of the CDR3 is TGTGCCAGCAGTTTATGGGGCTTACTTGCGGGAGGTCTCACAGATACGCAGTATTTT. As protein: CASSLWGLLAGGLTDTQYF.

The chain combines TRBV6-4 with TRBJ2-7; the match to TRBD1 covers 11 bases. J lost 3 bases, V lost 5 bases, and 9 bases had no gene match. Germline CDR1 and CDR2: MRHNA and SNTAGT. This CDR3 spans 16 amino acids. The CDR3 sequence: CASSPTGTGGFYEQYF. CDR3 sequence (DNA): TGTGCCAGCAGTCCAACCGGGACAGGGGGATTCTACGAGCAGTACTTC.

This chain links TRBV19 with TRBJ2-6; weak D call: TRBD1 (6 bases). Germline V gene data show CDR1 as LNHDA and CDR2 as SQIVND (reference sequence). This CDR3 contains 17 residues. Trimming stripped 4 bases from V and 2 bases from J, with 15 bases between. The CDR3 DNA reads TGTGCCAGTAGTAATACGGTGGGGGCTGCTGGGGCCAACGTCCTGACTTTC. This gives the protein CASSNTVGAAGANVLTF.

The rearrangement joins TRBV14 to TRBJ2-1, with 11 bases matching TRBD1. This CDR3 has 20 amino acids. V lost 1 base, J lost 3 bases, and 14 bases stayed unmatched. Germline V gene lookup returns CDR1 SGHDN and CDR2 FVKESK. CDR3 protein: CASSQGTWWTGGIVYNEQFF. DNA for the CDR3: TGTGCCAGCAGCCAAGGTACATGGTGGACAGGGGGCATTGTCTACAATGAGCAGTTCTTC.

This clone was counted between two and nine times. The chain joins TRBV28 to TRBJ1-1, with D hard to call. This CDR3 contains 14 residues. V lost 6 bases and J 1 base, leaving 12 bases between the germline ends. Germline CDR1 is MDHEN and CDR2 is SYDVKM. The CDR3: CASRTWTGNTEAFF. The CDR3 DNA reads TGTGCCAGCAGGACTTGGACGGGGAACACTGAAGCTTTCTTT.

This sequence joins TRBV4-1 and TRBJ1-2; TRBD1 might be the D (5 bases). Germline loops: CDR1 MGHRA, CDR2 YSYEKL. This CDR3 has 16 residues. The germline V and J ends were trimmed by 0 bases and 4 bases, with 15 bases remaining between them. The CDR3 DNA reads as TGCGCCAGCAGCCAAGATAGTCGACAGCTGAGCTATGGCTACACCTTC. Translating gives CASSQDSRQLSYGYTF.

The chain uses TRBV7-6 and TRBJ2-3; TRBD2 matches 8 bases. Germline V gene data show CDR1 as SGHVS and CDR2 as FNYEAQ. The CDR3 consists of 16 residues. The V and J ends lost 1 base and 4 bases, in that order; junction bases with no gene match: 7. The CDR3 reads CASSLGTSGASDTQYF. The CDR3 DNA reads TGTGCCAGCAGCTTAGGTACTAGCGGAGCTTCAGATACGCAGTATTTT.

The V call is TRBV5-4, the J call TRBJ1-1; D is perhaps TRBD1 (6 bases). The CDR3 length is 15 residues. In germline, CDR1 is SGHNT, CDR2 YYREEE (reference sequence). The ends were cut back, 6 bases at V and 0 bases at J, with 15 bases in the middle. The CDR3 sequence: CASTGGQGMNTEAFF. The DNA of the CDR3 is TGTGCCAGCACCGGGGGGCAGGGGATGAACACTGAAGCTTTCTTT.

The chain recombines TRBV19 with TRBJ1-1; tentative D call: TRBD1 (5 bases). CDR3 length: 13 residues. Trimming took 7 bases from V and 0 from J, leaving 9 bases between them. CDR1 and CDR2 from the germline V gene are LNHDA and SQIVND (reference sequence). This CDR3 is CASTTGLNTEAFF. CDR3 DNA sequence: TGTGCCAGTACTACGGGGCTGAACACTGAAGCTTTCTTT.